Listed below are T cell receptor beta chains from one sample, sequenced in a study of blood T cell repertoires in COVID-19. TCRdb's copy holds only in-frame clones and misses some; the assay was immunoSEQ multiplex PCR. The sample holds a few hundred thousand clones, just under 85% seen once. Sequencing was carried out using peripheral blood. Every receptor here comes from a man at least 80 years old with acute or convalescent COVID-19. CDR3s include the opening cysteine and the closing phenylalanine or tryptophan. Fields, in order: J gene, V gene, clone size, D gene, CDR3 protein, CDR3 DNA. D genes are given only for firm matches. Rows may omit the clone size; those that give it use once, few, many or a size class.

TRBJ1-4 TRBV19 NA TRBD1 CASSMVTGGRREKLFF TGTGCCAGTAGTATGGTTACAGGGGGCCGGAGGGAAAAACTGTTTTTT
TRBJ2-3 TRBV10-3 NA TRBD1 CAISDRGQQDTQYF TGTGCCATCAGCGACAGGGGGCAGCAAGATACGCAGTATTTT
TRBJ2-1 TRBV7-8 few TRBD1 CASSSRTGTREQFF TGTGCCAGCAGCTCTCGGACAGGAACTAGGGAGCAGTTCTTC
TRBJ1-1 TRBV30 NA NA CAWSVRGDTEAFF TGTGCCTGGAGTGTACGGGGGGACACTGAAGCTTTCTTT
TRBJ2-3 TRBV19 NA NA CASRKGLNTDTQYF TGTGCCAGTAGAAAGGGACTGAACACAGATACGCAGTATTTT
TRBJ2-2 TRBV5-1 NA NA CASSSRTDRELFF TGCGCCAGCAGCTCCCGGACAGACCGGGAGCTGTTTTTT
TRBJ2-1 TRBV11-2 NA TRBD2 CASRLSGGSYNEQFF TGTGCCAGCAGATTGAGCGGGGGGAGCTACAATGAGCAGTTCTTC
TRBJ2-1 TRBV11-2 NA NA CASSLEGGPYNEQFF TGTGCCAGCAGCTTGGAAGGGGGTCCTTACAATGAGCAGTTCTTC
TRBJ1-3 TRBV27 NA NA CASSFDGVGTIYF TGTGCCAGCAGTTTCGATGGAGTTGGCACCATATATTTT
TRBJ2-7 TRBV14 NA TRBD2 CASSQVPSGRPSEQYF TGTGCCAGCAGCCAAGTACCTAGCGGGAGGCCCAGCGAGCAGTACTTC
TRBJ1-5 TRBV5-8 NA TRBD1 CASSRPWRGRGNQPQHF TGTGCCAGCAGCCGTCCTTGGAGGGGGCGCGGCAATCAGCCCCAGCATTTT
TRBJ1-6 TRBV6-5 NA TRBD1 CASSYRRGRGSPLHF TGTGCCAGCAGTTACCGTAGGGGGCGTGGTTCACCCCTCCACTTT
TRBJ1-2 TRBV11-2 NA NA CASSQSKGFGSGYTF TGTGCCAGCAGTCAATCCAAGGGATTCGGGAGTGGCTACACCTTC
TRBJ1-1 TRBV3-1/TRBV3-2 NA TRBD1 CATNDRGRNTEAFF TGTGCCACCAACGACAGGGGGCGGAACACTGAAGCTTTCTTT
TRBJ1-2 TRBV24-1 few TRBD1 CATSDWDRGYGYTF TGTGCCACCAGTGATTGGGACAGGGGATATGGCTACACCTTC
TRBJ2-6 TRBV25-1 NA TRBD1 CARGIRDRVCGANVLTF TGTGCCAGGGGGATACGGGACAGGGTCTGTGGGGCCAACGTCCTGACTTTC
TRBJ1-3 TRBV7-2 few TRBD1 CASSPMGQTGNTIYF TGTGCCAGCAGTCCCATGGGACAGACTGGAAACACCATATATTTT
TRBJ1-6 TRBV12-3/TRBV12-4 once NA CASCYRVDSPLHF TGTGCCAGCTGTTACAGGGTTGATTCACCCCTCCACTTT
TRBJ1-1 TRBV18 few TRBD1 CASSPPTRQGPEAFF TGTGCCAGCTCACCGCCCACCCGACAGGGCCCTGAAGCTTTCTTT
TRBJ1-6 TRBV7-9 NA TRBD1 CASRSTGTGLDYNSPLHF TGTGCCAGCAGATCTACCGGGACAGGGCTCGACTATAATTCACCCCTCCACTTT
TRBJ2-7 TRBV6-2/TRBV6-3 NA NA CASSHSYEQYF TGTGCCAGCAGTCACTCCTACGAGCAGTACTTC
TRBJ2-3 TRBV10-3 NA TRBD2 CAISELRAGGQGADTQYF TGTGCCATCAGTGAGTTACGAGCGGGAGGGCAAGGAGCAGATACGCAGTATTTT
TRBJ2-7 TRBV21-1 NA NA CASSNGLAGDLSSYEQYF TGTGCCAGCAGCAACGGACTAGCGGGGGACCTAAGCTCCTACGAGCAGTACTTC
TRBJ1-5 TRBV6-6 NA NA CASSLSIRAHSNQPQHF TGTGCCAGCAGTCTAAGCATCAGGGCACATAGCAATCAGCCCCAGCATTTT
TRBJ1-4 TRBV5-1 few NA CASSLAGGTNEKLFF TGCGCCAGCAGCTTGGCGGGGGGAACTAATGAAAAACTGTTTTTT
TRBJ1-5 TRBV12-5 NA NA CASAPLWYQPQHF TGTGCTAGTGCCCCACTCTGGTATCAGCCCCAGCATTTT
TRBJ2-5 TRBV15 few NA CATSLGGETQYF TGTGCCACCAGTCTAGGCGGGGAGACCCAGTACTTC
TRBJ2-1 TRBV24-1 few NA CATSDPDSSKGYNEQFF TGTGCCACCAGTGATCCGGACAGTTCAAAAGGGTACAATGAGCAGTTCTTC
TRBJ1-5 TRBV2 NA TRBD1 CASRLRGLTPQHF TGTGCCAGCAGGCTCAGGGGGCTTACTCCCCAGCATTTT
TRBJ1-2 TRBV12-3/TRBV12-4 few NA CASRSGGNYGYTF TGTGCCAGCAGGAGCGGGGGAAACTATGGCTACACCTTC
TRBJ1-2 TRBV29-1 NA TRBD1 CSVEPRTGFSSNYGYTF TGCAGCGTTGAACCCCGGACAGGGTTCTCCTCTAACTATGGCTACACCTTC
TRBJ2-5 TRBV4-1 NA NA CASSQAGVETQYF TGCGCCAGCAGCCAAGCAGGGGTAGAGACCCAGTACTTC
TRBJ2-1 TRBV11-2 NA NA CASFEGGSSAEQFF TGTGCCAGCTTTGAGGGGGGGAGCTCAGCTGAGCAGTTCTTC
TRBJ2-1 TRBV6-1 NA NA CASSEIGSYNEQFF TGTGCCAGCAGTGAAATCGGCTCCTACAATGAGCAGTTCTTC
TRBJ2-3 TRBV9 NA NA CASSVGSQGLTDTQYF TGTGCCAGCAGCGTAGGGTCCCAGGGACTCACAGATACGCAGTATTTT
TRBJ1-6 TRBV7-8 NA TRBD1 CASSAGTGGSPLHF TGTGCCAGCAGCGCCGGGACAGGAGGATCACCCCTCCACTTT
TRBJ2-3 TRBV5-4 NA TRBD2 CASSSPGTSGTDTQYF TGTGCCAGCAGCTCTCCCGGGACTAGCGGGACAGATACGCAGTATTTT
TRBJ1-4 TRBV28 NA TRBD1 CASIKGQDNEKLFF TGTGCCAGCATAAAAGGACAGGACAATGAAAAACTGTTTTTT
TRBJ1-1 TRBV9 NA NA CASSDPNRETEAFF TGTGCCAGCAGCGACCCCAACAGGGAAACTGAAGCTTTCTTT